These T cell receptor beta chains were read from a single sample in a study of cytomegalovirus exposure and HLA in healthy donors. This table comes from immunoSEQ multiplex PCR, and its TCRdb copy is limited to in-frame clones, with some not included. The sample contains under 90,000 clones, 70% of which appear only once. Sequenced: PBMCs. All receptors come from a woman aged 50 to 65 in good health and CMV-seropositive. Each CDR3 is given with its conserved first and last residue. The order of the fields is V gene, clone size, J gene, D gene, CDR3 protein, CDR3 DNA. A D gene is named only where the DNA matches it firmly. The size of a clone is reported for some rows only, either as once, few or many, or as a class for expanded clones.

v_gene: TRBV6-6; abundance: .; j_gene: TRBJ2-1; d_gene: .; CDR3aa: CATRPQQAYNEQFF; CDR3nt: TGTGCCACCCGCCCGCAACAGGCCTACAATGAGCAGTTCTTC
v_gene: TRBV6-4; abundance: .; j_gene: TRBJ2-1; d_gene: .; CDR3aa: CASSDEGEGLNEQFF; CDR3nt: TGTGCCAGCAGTGACGAGGGGGAGGGCCTCAATGAGCAGTTCTTC
v_gene: TRBV27; abundance: few; j_gene: TRBJ2-3; d_gene: TRBD1; CDR3aa: CATRTGSTDTQYF; CDR3nt: TGTGCCACCAGGACAGGGAGCACAGATACGCAGTATTTT
v_gene: TRBV7-3; abundance: .; j_gene: TRBJ1-2; d_gene: .; CDR3aa: CASREGAEPNYGYTF; CDR3nt: TGTGCCAGCAGGGAGGGAGCAGAGCCCAACTATGGCTACACCTTC
v_gene: TRBV7-9; abundance: .; j_gene: TRBJ2-7; d_gene: .; CDR3aa: CASSLVWQGSPYEQYF; CDR3nt: TGTGCCAGCAGCTTAGTTTGGCAGGGATCCCCCTACGAGCAGTACTTC
v_gene: TRBV27; abundance: .; j_gene: TRBJ2-7; d_gene: TRBD1; CDR3aa: CASSRDWTGAYEQYF; CDR3nt: TGTGCCAGCAGTCGAGACTGGACAGGGGCCTACGAGCAGTACTTC
v_gene: TRBV5-5; abundance: .; j_gene: TRBJ2-1; d_gene: .; CDR3aa: CASSRDRNIYNEQFF; CDR3nt: TGTGCCAGCAGCCGAGACAGGAATATCTACAATGAGCAGTTCTTC
v_gene: TRBV5-1; abundance: .; j_gene: TRBJ1-4; d_gene: TRBD1; CDR3aa: CASSPQGALNEKLFF; CDR3nt: TGCGCCAGCAGCCCCCAGGGGGCTCTTAATGAAAAACTGTTTTTT
v_gene: TRBV7-3; abundance: .; j_gene: TRBJ2-6; d_gene: .; CDR3aa: CASSLGGSSGANVLTF; CDR3nt: TGTGCCAGCAGCTTAGGCGGAAGCTCTGGGGCCAACGTCCTGACTTTC
v_gene: TRBV6-5; abundance: .; j_gene: TRBJ2-5; d_gene: .; CDR3aa: CASSYSPLREQYF; CDR3nt: TGTGCCAGCAGTTACTCCCCTCTGAGAGAGCAGTACTTC
v_gene: TRBV6-1; abundance: .; j_gene: TRBJ1-1; d_gene: .; CDR3aa: CASSERGTNTEAFF; CDR3nt: TGTGCCAGCAGTGAAAGGGGAACGAACACTGAAGCTTTCTTT
v_gene: TRBV7-8; abundance: .; j_gene: TRBJ2-7; d_gene: .; CDR3aa: CASSLSQGPLEQYF; CDR3nt: TGTGCCAGCAGCTTATCGCAGGGTCCCCTCGAGCAGTACTTC
v_gene: TRBV5-5; abundance: .; j_gene: TRBJ1-4; d_gene: .; CDR3aa: CASRVSTNEKLFF; CDR3nt: TGTGCCAGCCGGGTTTCAACTAATGAAAAACTGTTTTTT
v_gene: TRBV28; abundance: .; j_gene: TRBJ2-5; d_gene: TRBD2; CDR3aa: CASSLRGGLQETQYF; CDR3nt: TGTGCCAGCAGTTTACGGGGGGGGCTACAAGAGACCCAGTACTTC
v_gene: TRBV30; abundance: .; j_gene: TRBJ1-6; d_gene: .; CDR3aa: CAWIGEGAYNSPLHF; CDR3nt: TGTGCCTGGATTGGGGAAGGGGCCTATAATTCACCCCTCCACTTT
v_gene: TRBV30; abundance: .; j_gene: TRBJ2-5; d_gene: .; CDR3aa: CAWTPGRVETQYF; CDR3nt: TGTGCCTGGACGCCCGGCCGGGTGGAGACCCAGTACTTC
v_gene: TRBV5-5; abundance: .; j_gene: TRBJ2-7; d_gene: .; CDR3aa: CASSLSVASQDEQYF; CDR3nt: TGTGCCAGCAGCTTGTCGGTGGCCTCGCAGGACGAGCAGTACTTC
v_gene: TRBV7-8; abundance: .; j_gene: TRBJ2-3; d_gene: TRBD2; CDR3aa: CASGIAGAGDTQYF; CDR3nt: TGTGCCAGCGGTATAGCGGGAGCTGGAGATACGCAGTATTTT
v_gene: TRBV7-8; abundance: .; j_gene: TRBJ1-5; d_gene: TRBD1; CDR3aa: CASSSGQGADQPQHF; CDR3nt: TGTGCCAGCAGCTCGGGACAGGGGGCCGATCAGCCCCAGCATTTT
v_gene: TRBV19; abundance: few; j_gene: TRBJ2-5; d_gene: TRBD1; CDR3aa: CASSIVTGGSETQYF; CDR3nt: TGTGCCAGTAGTATAGTTACAGGGGGCTCGGAGACCCAGTACTTC
v_gene: TRBV7-2; abundance: .; j_gene: TRBJ2-2; d_gene: .; CDR3aa: CASSLDNLAGELFF; CDR3nt: TGTGCCAGCAGCTTGGACAACCTCGCCGGGGAGCTGTTTTTT
v_gene: TRBV7-2; abundance: .; j_gene: TRBJ2-7; d_gene: .; CDR3aa: CASSTRGYEQYF; CDR3nt: TGTGCCAGCAGCACCCGGGGGTACGAGCAGTACTTC
v_gene: TRBV14; abundance: few; j_gene: TRBJ2-5; d_gene: TRBD1; CDR3aa: CASSLGTGVQETQYF; CDR3nt: TGTGCCAGCAGCCTGGGGACAGGAGTTCAAGAGACCCAGTACTTC
v_gene: TRBV5-6; abundance: .; j_gene: TRBJ2-7; d_gene: .; CDR3aa: CASNGGGGTYEQYF; CDR3nt: TGTGCCAGCAACGGAGGAGGGGGCACCTACGAGCAGTACTTC
v_gene: TRBV2; abundance: .; j_gene: TRBJ2-1; d_gene: .; CDR3aa: CASREGTSSYNEQFF; CDR3nt: TGTGCCAGCAGAGAGGGTACTAGCTCCTACAATGAGCAGTTCTTC
v_gene: TRBV11-1; abundance: .; j_gene: TRBJ1-5; d_gene: .; CDR3aa: CASSPGINQPQHF; CDR3nt: TGTGCCAGCAGCCCGGGTATCAATCAGCCCCAGCATTTT
v_gene: TRBV4-3; abundance: .; j_gene: TRBJ1-2; d_gene: TRBD1; CDR3aa: CASSQGRTGSYGYTF; CDR3nt: TGCGCCAGCAGCCAAGGGCGGACAGGTTCCTATGGCTACACCTTC
v_gene: TRBV13; abundance: few; j_gene: TRBJ1-6; d_gene: .; CDR3aa: CASSPQGSSYNSPLHF; CDR3nt: TGTGCCAGCAGCCCCCAGGGGAGCTCCTATAATTCACCCCTCCACTTT
v_gene: TRBV9; abundance: .; j_gene: TRBJ2-1; d_gene: .; CDR3aa: CASSLSLSYNEQFF; CDR3nt: TGTGCCAGCAGCCTTAGCCTTTCCTACAATGAGCAGTTCTTC
v_gene: TRBV7-9; abundance: .; j_gene: TRBJ2-3; d_gene: TRBD1; CDR3aa: CASTRQGSDTQYF; CDR3nt: TGTGCCAGCACCAGACAGGGGTCGGATACGCAGTATTTT
v_gene: TRBV7-6; abundance: .; j_gene: TRBJ1-5; d_gene: .; CDR3aa: CASSKREVNQPQHF; CDR3nt: TGTGCCAGCAGCAAGCGGGAGGTCAATCAGCCCCAGCATTTT
v_gene: TRBV7-9; abundance: few; j_gene: TRBJ2-5; d_gene: TRBD2; CDR3aa: CASSLGAGAKETQYF; CDR3nt: TGTGCCAGCAGCTTAGGGGCGGGAGCGAAAGAGACCCAGTACTTC
v_gene: TRBV19; abundance: .; j_gene: TRBJ2-1; d_gene: TRBD2; CDR3aa: CASSMTSGPNEQFF; CDR3nt: TGTGCCAGTAGTATGACTAGCGGACCTAATGAGCAGTTCTTC
v_gene: TRBV5-1; abundance: .; j_gene: TRBJ2-5; d_gene: .; CDR3aa: CASSLVGNLEETQYF; CDR3nt: TGCGCCAGCAGCTTGGTGGGCAACCTCGAGGAGACCCAGTACTTC
v_gene: TRBV6-5; abundance: .; j_gene: TRBJ2-5; d_gene: .; CDR3aa: CASKARSFSETQYF; CDR3nt: TGTGCCAGCAAAGCACGGAGCTTTTCGGAGACCCAGTACTTC
v_gene: TRBV19; abundance: .; j_gene: TRBJ1-1; d_gene: .; CDR3aa: CATRDIWNTEAFF; CDR3nt: TGTGCCACTCGGGACATATGGAACACTGAAGCTTTCTTT
v_gene: TRBV2; abundance: .; j_gene: TRBJ2-7; d_gene: .; CDR3aa: CASRGLSSGEQYF; CDR3nt: TGTGCCAGCAGGGGACTTTCTTCGGGAGAGCAGTACTTC
v_gene: TRBV4-2; abundance: few; j_gene: TRBJ2-5; d_gene: .; CDR3aa: CASSPQGAGGQETQYF; CDR3nt: TGTGCCAGCAGCCCGCAGGGGGCGGGAGGGCAAGAGACCCAGTACTTC
v_gene: TRBV10-2; abundance: .; j_gene: TRBJ2-1; d_gene: .; CDR3aa: CASSSSDSYNEQFF; CDR3nt: TGCGCCAGCAGTAGTTCAGACTCCTACAATGAGCAGTTCTTC
v_gene: TRBV5-6; abundance: .; j_gene: TRBJ1-2; d_gene: .; CDR3aa: CASGPVSNYGYTF; CDR3nt: TGTGCCAGCGGTCCGGTATCTAACTATGGCTACACCTTC